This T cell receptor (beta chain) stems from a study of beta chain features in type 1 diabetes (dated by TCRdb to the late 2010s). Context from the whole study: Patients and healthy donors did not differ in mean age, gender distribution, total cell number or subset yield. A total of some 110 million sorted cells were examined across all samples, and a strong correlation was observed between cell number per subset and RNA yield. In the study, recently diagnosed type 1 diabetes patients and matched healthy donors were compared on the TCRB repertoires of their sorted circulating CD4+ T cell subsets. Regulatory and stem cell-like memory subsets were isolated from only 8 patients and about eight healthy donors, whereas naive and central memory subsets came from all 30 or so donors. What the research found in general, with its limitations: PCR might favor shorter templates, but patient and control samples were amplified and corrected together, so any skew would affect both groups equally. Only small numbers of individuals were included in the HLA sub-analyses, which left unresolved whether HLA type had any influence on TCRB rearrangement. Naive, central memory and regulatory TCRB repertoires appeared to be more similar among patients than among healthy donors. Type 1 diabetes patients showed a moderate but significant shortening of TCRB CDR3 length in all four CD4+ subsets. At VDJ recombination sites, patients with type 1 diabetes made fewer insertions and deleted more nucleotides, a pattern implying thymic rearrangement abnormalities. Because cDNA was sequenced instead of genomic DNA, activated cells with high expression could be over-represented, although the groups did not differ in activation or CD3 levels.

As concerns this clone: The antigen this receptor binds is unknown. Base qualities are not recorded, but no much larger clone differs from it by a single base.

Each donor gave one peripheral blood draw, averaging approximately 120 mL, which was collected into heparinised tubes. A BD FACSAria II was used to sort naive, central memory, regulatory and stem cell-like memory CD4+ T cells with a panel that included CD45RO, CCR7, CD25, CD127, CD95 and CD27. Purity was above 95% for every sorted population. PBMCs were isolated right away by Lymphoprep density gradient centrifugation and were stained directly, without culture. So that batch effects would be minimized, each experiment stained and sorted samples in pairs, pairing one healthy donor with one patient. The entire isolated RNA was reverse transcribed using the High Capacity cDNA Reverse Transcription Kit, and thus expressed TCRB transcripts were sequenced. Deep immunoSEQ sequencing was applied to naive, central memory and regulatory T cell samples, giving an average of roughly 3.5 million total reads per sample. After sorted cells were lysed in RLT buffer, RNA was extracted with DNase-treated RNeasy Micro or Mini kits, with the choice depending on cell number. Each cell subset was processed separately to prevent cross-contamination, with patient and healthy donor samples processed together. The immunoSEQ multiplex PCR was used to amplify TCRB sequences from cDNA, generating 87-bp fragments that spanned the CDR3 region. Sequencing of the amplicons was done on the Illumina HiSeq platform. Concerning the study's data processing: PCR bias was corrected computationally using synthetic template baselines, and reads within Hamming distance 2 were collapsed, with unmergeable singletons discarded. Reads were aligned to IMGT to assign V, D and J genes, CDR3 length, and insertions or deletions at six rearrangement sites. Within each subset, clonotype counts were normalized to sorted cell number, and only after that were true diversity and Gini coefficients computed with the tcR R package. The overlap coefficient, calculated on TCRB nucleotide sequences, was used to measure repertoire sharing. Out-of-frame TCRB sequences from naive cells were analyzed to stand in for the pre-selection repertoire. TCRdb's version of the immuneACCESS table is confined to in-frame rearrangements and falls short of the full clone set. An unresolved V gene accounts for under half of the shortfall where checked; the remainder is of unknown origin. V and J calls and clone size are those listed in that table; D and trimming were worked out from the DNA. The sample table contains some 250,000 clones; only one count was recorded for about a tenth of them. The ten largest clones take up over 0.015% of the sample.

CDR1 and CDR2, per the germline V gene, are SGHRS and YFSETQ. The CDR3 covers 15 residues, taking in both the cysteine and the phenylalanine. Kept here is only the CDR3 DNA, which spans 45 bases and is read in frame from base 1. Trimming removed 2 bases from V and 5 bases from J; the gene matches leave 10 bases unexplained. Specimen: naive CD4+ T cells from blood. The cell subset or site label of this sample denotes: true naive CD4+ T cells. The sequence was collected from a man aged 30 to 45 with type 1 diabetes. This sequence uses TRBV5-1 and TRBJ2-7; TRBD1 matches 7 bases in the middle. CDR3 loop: CASSLQGSQPNEQYF. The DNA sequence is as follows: TGCGCCAGCAGCTTACAGGGGTCGCAGCCCAACGAGCAGTACTTC.